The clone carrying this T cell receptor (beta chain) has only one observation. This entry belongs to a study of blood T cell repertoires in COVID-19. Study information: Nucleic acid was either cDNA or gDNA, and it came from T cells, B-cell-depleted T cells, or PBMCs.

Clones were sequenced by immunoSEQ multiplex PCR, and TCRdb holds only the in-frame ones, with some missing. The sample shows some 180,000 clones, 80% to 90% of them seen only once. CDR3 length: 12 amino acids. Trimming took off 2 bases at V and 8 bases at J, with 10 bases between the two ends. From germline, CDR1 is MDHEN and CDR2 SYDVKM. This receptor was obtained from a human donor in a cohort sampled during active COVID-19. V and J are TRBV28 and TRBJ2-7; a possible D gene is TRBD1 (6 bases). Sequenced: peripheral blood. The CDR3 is CASSLGRGKQYF. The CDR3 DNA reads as TGTGCCAGCAGTTTAGGCAGGGGCAAGCAGTACTTC.